This T cell receptor beta chain was sequenced for a study of shared clonotypes between healthy human individuals. The wider study: A donor's plate count was three for CD4 naive and three for CD4 memory; CD8 naive had two and CD8 memory one. General study results and limits: Estimated richness was generally greater in naive than memory subsets.

A remark on this clone: Its matching antigen is unknown.

Trimming cost V 5 bases and J 4 bases, with 7 bases left between them. CDR1 is MDHEN, CDR2 SYDVKM, per germline. The length of the CDR3 is 12 residues. Sorted-subset replicate PCRs used 200 ng DNA, around 27,000 T cell genomes. Sequencing was performed with immunoSEQ multiplex PCR; in TCRdb, only in-frame clones are kept and a portion is missing. The sample contains about 690,000 clones, about 90% of which appear only once. This TCR came from a man younger than 35 in good health. Some clones in this sample may be carry-over from other donors' samples. This chain uses TRBV28 with TRBJ2-3; D ambiguous. Specimen: memory CD8+ T cells from PBMCs. Subset denoted: CD45RO+ cells pooled with CCR7-negative TemRA cells. The CDR3 region is CASSRPPDTQYF. The CDR3 region has the DNA TGTGCCAGCAGTCGACCCCCAGATACGCAGTATTTT.